These 15 T cell receptor beta chains were all obtained from the same sample, sequenced in a study of siplizumab effects on memory and regulatory T cells. Generated by immunoSEQ multiplex PCR, the TCRdb table keeps only in-frame clones and is missing some. The table lists 80,000 to 130,000 clones, more than 90% of them singletons. Sequencing was performed on CD4+ T cells sorted from blood. These receptors were taken from a human donor in good health. Some clones in this sample may be carry-over from other donors' samples.

The V gene is TRBV5-1, the J gene TRBJ2-3; D might be TRBD2 (6 bases). Germline-derived CDR1 and CDR2 are SGHRS and YFSETQ. CDR3 length equals 16 residues. The V gene lost 0 bases and the J gene lost 4 bases, with 15 bases spanning the gap. In DNA form, the CDR3 reads TGCGCCAGCAGCTTGGGTCCGGGAGTTTTGCCAGATACGCAGTATTTT. Its protein product is CASSLGPGVLPDTQYF.

The chain recombines TRBV29-1 with TRBJ2-1; TRBD2 agrees at 11 bases. Germline CDR1 SQVTM, CDR2 ANQGSEA. The CDR3 covers 14 residues. V lost 7 bases, J lost 5 bases, and 7 bases stayed unmatched. For the CDR3, the DNA is TGCAGCGCAAGATTAGCGGGAGGGCACAATGAGCAGTTCTTC. Residues: CSARLAGGHNEQFF.

The chain's CDR3 is CSASSKFEQYF. CDR3 sequence (DNA): TGCAGTGCGTCTTCTAAGTTCGAGCAGTACTTC. The V gene is TRBV20-1, the J gene TRBJ2-7; D gene uncertain. From germline, CDR1 is DFQATT and CDR2 SNEGSKA (reference sequence). The CDR3 spans 11 residues. The germline V and J ends were trimmed by 6 bases and 6 bases, with 12 bases remaining between them.

The rearrangement links TRBV5-1 to TRBJ2-5; TRBD1 is a possible D gene (5 bases). V was cut by 4 bases and J by 4 bases, with 20 bases left in between. This CDR3 contains 16 residues. CDR1 and CDR2 (germline): SGHRS, YFSETQ. In DNA, the CDR3 is TGCGCCAGCAGCCAGGGCGGTCTAGGGATCCCAGAGACCCAGTACTTC. Translating it yields CASSQGGLGIPETQYF. Full variable domain (missing parts from reference TRBV5-1 and TRBJ2-5): KAGVTQTPRYLIKTRGQQVTLSCSPISGHRSVSWYQQTPGQGLQFLFEYFSETQRNKGNFPGRFSGRQFSNSRSEMNVSTLELGDSALYLCASSQGGLGIPETQYFGPGTRLLVL.

The chain is built from TRBV6-6 and TRBJ2-2, with 9 bases lining up with TRBD2. Germline values: CDR1 MNHNY, CDR2 SVGAGI (reference sequence). This CDR3 has 16 residues. V dropped 4 bases and J dropped 7; count of bases not matched to a gene: 10. The CDR3, as DNA: TGTGCCAGCAGTTCTGCCAGCGGGAGGAGGGTCGGGGAGCTGTTTTTT. Encoded protein: CASSSASGRRVGELFF.

There are a few counts of this clone. The genes are TRBV6-6 and TRBJ2-7; no reliable D call. Germline values: CDR1 MNHNY, CDR2 SVGAGI (reference sequence). The CDR3 spans 12 residues. V was clipped by 2 bases and J by 6 bases, with 8 bases between them. CDR3: CASSYKDSEQYF. DNA for the CDR3: TGTGCCAGCAGTTACAAGGATTCCGAGCAGTACTTC.

The chain has TRBV5-4 and TRBJ2-2; 14 bases are a match to TRBD2. CDR1 SGHNT and CDR2 YYREEE come from the germline V gene (reference sequence). The length of the CDR3 is 16 residues. V shed 4 bases and J 5 bases; nucleotides not matched to a gene: 4. The CDR3 nucleotides read TGTGCCAGCAGCACCGGACTAGCGGGAGGTACCGGGGAGCTGTTTTTT. Translated, it gives CASSTGLAGGTGELFF.

The chain recombines TRBV5-1 with TRBJ2-5; D might be TRBD1 or TRBD2, each matching 5 bases. Germline loops: CDR1 SGHRS, CDR2 YFSETQ. The CDR3 totals 16 residues. The germline V and J ends were trimmed by 0 bases and 4 bases, with 16 bases remaining between them. The DNA for the CDR3 is TGCGCCAGCAGCTTGGGAGGGGCCGGGCGAATAGAGACCCAGTACTTC. This translates into CASSLGGAGRIETQYF.

The CDR3 sequence: CASSQGTAALSMDGYTF. CDR3 coding DNA: TGCGCCAGCAGCCAAGGGACAGCCGCCCTCTCTATGGATGGCTACACCTTC. The J gene is TRBJ1-2, the V gene TRBV5-1, with TRBD1 matching 7 bases. V was pared by 4 bases and J by 6 bases, with 18 bases of the junction left unmatched. The CDR3 covers 17 residues. CDR1 is SGHRS and CDR2 is YFSETQ in the germline V gene.

The V and J genes are TRBV6-1 and TRBJ2-3; 8 bases are shared with TRBD1. The CDR3 has 13 residues. Per germline, CDR1 MNHNS and CDR2 SASEGT. J was trimmed by 6 bases and V by 4 bases; bases with no gene match: 3. CDR3 protein: CASSGTGGDTQYF. DNA for the CDR3: TGTGCCAGCAGTGGAACAGGGGGGGATACGCAGTATTTT.

This clone was recorded once. The chain has TRBV27 and TRBJ1-4; D gene uncertain. This CDR3 is built from 15 residues. Trimming pared 1 base from V and 7 bases from J, leaving 13 bases between. Germline values: CDR1 MNHEY, CDR2 SMNVEV (reference sequence). In nucleotides, the CDR3 is TGTGCCAGCAGTTTATACCTAAGGTGGGGTGAAAAACTGTTTTTT. Translated: CASSLYLRWGEKLFF.

The chain couples TRBV13 to TRBJ2-7; TRBD2 matches 9 bases. The CDR3 contains 16 residues. Germline values: CDR1 PRHDT, CDR2 FYEKMQ (reference sequence). The trim removed 3 bases at V and 0 bases at J, leaving 6 bases unmatched. In nucleotides, the CDR3 is TGTGCCAGCAGCTTTGGGGGGACTAGCTACTCCTACGAGCAGTACTTC. Translation gives CASSFGGTSYSYEQYF.

The gene calls are TRBV7-8 and TRBJ2-1; 11 nucleotides match TRBD2. The length of the CDR3 is 15 residues. The germline V gene has CDR1 SGHVS and CDR2 FQNEAQ. J was trimmed by 6 bases and V by 5 bases; bases with no gene match: 6. The DNA for the CDR3 is TGTGCCAGCAGCCGTAGCGGGAGGGCCATCAATGAGCAGTTCTTC. Amino acids: CASSRSGRAINEQFF.

The chain couples TRBV6-5 to TRBJ1-2, with TRBD1 as a possible D gene (5 bases). The CDR3 runs to 13 residues. Germline assignment: CDR1 MNHEY and CDR2 SVGAGI. Trimming cost V 5 bases and J 5 bases, with 12 bases left between them. For the CDR3, the DNA is TGTGCCAGCAGTCGCGGGGCCGATTATGGCTACACCTTC. Residues: CASSRGADYGYTF.

This chain uses TRBV21-1 with TRBJ2-5; the D call TRBD2 from the table was never checked on the DNA. TRBV21-1 is an annotated pseudogene. This CDR3 is 15 amino acids long. This CDR3 reads CASSKRLAGVETQYF. CDR3 coding DNA: TGTGCCAGCAGCAAGAGACTAGCGGGAGTTGAGACCCAGTACTTC.